This T cell receptor beta chain was captured by sequencing in a study of molecular identifiers for immune sequencing clone quantification. This clonotype has ten or more counts. Each CDR3 protein gets one entry after TCRdb re-called the PCR reads with MiXCR. The sample consists of over 550,000 distinct CDR3 sequences, 25% of them appearing once. CDR1 is MGHRA and CDR2 is YSYEKL in the germline V gene. This CDR3 has 15 amino acids. The V gene lost 1 base and the J gene lost 3 bases, with 10 bases spanning the gap. The V and J genes are TRBV4-1 and TRBJ1-5; D is unclear. Sample: naive CD8+ T cells from blood, with Jurkat cell RNA spiked in. The subset denotes: FACS-sorted CD8+CD4-CCR7+CD45RA+ naive T cells. The TCR was taken from a human donor in good health. Some libraries in this study had Jurkat cell RNA spiked in. CDR3 bases: TGCGCCAGCAGCCAAGTAGGAGACCCCAATCAGCCCCAGCATTTT. Its translation: CASSQVGDPNQPQHF.